This T cell receptor (beta chain) stems from a study of technical replicates of blood from a few donors. The germline V gene encodes CDR1 PRHDT and CDR2 FYEKMQ (reference sequence). Trimming removed 0 bases at V and 2 bases at J, with 15 bases between. This CDR3 region has 17 residues. The method was immunoSEQ multiplex PCR; TCRdb's version includes in-frame clones alone and lacks a portion of them. Of tens of thousands of clones listed, around 96% were seen once; the top ten hold 0.25% to 0.3%. The receptor comes from a human donor in good health. Input material: T cells isolated from PBMCs. The chain recombines TRBV13 with TRBJ2-3, with a tentative D call TRBD2 (6 bases). CDR3 sequence: CASSLGEGAGATDTQYF. DNA for the CDR3: TGTGCCAGCAGCTTAGGGGAGGGCGCTGGGGCCACAGATACGCAGTATTTT.